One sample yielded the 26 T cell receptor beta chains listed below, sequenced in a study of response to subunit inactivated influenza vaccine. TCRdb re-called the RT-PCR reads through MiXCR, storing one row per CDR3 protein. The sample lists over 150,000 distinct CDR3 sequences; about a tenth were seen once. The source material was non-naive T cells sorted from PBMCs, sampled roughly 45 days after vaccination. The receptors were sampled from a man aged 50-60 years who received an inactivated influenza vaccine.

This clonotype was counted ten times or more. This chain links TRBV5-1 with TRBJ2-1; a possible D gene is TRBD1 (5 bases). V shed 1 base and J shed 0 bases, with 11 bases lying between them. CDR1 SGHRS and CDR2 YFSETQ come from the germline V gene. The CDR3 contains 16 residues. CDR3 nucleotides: TGCGCCAGCAGCTTGACCGGGCAGGGCTCCTACAATGAGCAGTTCTTC. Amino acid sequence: CASSLTGQGSYNEQFF.

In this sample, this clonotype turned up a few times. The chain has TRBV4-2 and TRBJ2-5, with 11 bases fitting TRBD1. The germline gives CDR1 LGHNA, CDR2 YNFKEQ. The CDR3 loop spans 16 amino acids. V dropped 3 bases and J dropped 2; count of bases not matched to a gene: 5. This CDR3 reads CASSHPGQGEQETQYF. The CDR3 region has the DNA TGTGCCAGCAGCCACCCGGGACAGGGGGAACAAGAGACCCAGTACTTC.

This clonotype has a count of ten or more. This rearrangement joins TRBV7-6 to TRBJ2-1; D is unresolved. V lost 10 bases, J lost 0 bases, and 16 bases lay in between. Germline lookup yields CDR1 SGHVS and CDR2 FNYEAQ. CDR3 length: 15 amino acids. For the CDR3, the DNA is TGTGCCACCCGGAAGGCGCCGAACTCCTACAATGAGCAGTTCTTC. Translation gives CATRKAPNSYNEQFF.

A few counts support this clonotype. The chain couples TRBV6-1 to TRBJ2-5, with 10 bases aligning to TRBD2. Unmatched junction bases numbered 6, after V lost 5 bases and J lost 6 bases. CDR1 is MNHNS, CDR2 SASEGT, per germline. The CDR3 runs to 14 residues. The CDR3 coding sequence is TGTGCCAGCAGTCTTAGCGGGGGGACACAGACCCAGTACTTC. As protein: CASSLSGGTQTQYF.

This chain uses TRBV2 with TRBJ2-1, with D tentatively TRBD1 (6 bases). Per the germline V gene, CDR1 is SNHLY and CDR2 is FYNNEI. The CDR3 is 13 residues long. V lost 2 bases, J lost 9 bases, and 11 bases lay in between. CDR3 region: CASSEWGPGEQFF. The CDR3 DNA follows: TGTGCCAGCAGTGAATGGGGGCCAGGTGAGCAGTTCTTC.

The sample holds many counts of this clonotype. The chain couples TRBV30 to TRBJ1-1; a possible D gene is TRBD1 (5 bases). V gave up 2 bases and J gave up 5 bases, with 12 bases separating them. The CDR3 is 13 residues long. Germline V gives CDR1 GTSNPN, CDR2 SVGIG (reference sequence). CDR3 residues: CAWSFRVTTEAFF. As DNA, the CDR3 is TGTGCCTGGAGTTTCAGGGTAACGACTGAAGCTTTCTTT.

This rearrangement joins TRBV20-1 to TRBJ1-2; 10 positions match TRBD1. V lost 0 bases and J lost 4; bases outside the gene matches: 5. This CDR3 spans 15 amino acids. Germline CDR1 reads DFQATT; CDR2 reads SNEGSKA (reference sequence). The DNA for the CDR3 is TGCAGTGCTAGAGATCCGGGACAGGGGATCTATGGCTACACCTTC. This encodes CSARDPGQGIYGYTF.

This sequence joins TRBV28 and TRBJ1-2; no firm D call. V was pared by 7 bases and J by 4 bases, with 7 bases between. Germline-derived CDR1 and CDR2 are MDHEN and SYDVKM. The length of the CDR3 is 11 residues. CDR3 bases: TGTGCCAGCACCACGGGCTATGGCTACACCTTC. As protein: CASTTGYGYTF.

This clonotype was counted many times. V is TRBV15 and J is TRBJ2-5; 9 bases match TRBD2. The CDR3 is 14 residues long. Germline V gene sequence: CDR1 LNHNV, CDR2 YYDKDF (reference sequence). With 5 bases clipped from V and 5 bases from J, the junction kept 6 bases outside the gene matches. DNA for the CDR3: TGTGCCACCAGCCGCGGGAGGGTTCGGGAGACCCAGTACTTC. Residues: CATSRGRVRETQYF.

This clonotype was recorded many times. In DNA, the CDR3 is TGTGCCAGCAGTACCCTTCACGGGGGTAGCTCCTACAATGAGCAGTTCTTC. It specifies CASSTLHGGSSYNEQFF. V usage is TRBV28 and J usage is TRBJ2-1, with a weak D call TRBD2 (6 bases). The germline CDR1 and CDR2 sequences are MDHEN and SYDVKM. V lost 5 bases, J lost 0 bases, and 17 bases lay in between. The CDR3 has 17 residues.

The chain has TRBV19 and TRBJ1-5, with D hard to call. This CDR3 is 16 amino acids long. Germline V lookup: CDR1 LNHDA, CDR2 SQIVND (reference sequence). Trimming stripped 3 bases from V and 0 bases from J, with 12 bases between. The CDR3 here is CASSMLAWNSNQPQHF. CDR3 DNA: TGTGCCAGTAGTATGCTCGCATGGAATAGCAATCAGCCCCAGCATTTT.

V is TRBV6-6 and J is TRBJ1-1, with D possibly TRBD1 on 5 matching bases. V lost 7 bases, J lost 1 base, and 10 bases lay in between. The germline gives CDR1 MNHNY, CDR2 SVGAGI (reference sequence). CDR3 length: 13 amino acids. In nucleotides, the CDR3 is TGTGCCAGCAAGGCACAGGCGAACACTGAAGCTTTCTTT. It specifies CASKAQANTEAFF.

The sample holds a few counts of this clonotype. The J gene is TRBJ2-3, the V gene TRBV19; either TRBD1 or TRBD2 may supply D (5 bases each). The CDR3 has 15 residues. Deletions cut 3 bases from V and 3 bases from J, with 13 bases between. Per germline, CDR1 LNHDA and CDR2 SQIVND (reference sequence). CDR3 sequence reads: CASSIGTQRTDTQYF. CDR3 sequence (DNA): TGTGCCAGTAGTATCGGGACCCAGCGGACAGATACGCAGTATTTT.

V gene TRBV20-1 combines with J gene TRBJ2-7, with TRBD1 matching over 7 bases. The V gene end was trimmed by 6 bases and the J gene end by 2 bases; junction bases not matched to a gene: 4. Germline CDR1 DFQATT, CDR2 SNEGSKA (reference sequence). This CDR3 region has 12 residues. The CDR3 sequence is CSADGTAYEQYF. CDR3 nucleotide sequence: TGCAGTGCAGACGGGACAGCCTACGAGCAGTACTTC.

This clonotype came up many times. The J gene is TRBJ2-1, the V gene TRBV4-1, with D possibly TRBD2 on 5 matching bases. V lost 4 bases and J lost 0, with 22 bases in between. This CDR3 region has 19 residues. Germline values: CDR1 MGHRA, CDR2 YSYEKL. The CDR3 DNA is TGCGCCAGCAGCCTAACTTCGCTAAGTGGACTGAGCTCCTACAATGAGCAGTTCTTC. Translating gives CASSLTSLSGLSSYNEQFF.

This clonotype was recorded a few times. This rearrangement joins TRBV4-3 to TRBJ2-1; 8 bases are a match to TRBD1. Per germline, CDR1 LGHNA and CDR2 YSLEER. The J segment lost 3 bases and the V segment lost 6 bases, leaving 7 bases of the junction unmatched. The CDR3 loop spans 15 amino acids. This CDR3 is CASRAHTGGYNEQFF. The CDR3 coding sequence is TGCGCCAGCAGGGCTCATACAGGGGGCTACAATGAGCAGTTCTTC.

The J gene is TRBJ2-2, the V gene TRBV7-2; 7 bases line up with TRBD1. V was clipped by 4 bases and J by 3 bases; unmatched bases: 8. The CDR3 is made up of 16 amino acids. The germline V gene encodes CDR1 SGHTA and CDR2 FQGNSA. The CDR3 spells CASSSQTGWDTGELFF. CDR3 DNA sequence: TGTGCCAGCAGCTCGCAGACAGGGTGGGACACCGGGGAGCTGTTTTTT.

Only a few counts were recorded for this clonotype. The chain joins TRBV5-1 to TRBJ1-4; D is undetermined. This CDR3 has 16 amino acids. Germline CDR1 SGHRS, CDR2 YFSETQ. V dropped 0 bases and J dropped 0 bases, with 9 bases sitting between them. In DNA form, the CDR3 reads TGCGCCAGCAGCTTGGGTGCGGCAGCAACTAATGAAAAACTGTTTTTT. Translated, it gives CASSLGAAATNEKLFF.

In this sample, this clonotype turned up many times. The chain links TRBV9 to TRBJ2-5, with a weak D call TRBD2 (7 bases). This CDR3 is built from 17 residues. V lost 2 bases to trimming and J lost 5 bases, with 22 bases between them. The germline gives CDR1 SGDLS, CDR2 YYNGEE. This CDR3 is CASSVWAGAQLGETQYF. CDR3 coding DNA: TGTGCCAGCAGCGTCTGGGCGGGGGCCCAGTTGGGGGAGACCCAGTACTTC. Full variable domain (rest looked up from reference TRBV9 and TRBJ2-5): DSGVTQTPKHLITATGQRVTLRCSPRSGDLSVYWYQQSLDQGLQFLIQYYNGEERAKGNILERFSAQQFPDLHSELNLSSLELGDSALYFCASSVWAGAQLGETQYFGPGTRLLVL.

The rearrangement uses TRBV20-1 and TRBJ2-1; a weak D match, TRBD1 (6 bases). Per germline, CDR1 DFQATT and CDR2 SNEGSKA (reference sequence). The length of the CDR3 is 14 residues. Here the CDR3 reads CRGLGAGSYNEQFF. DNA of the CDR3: TGCAGAGGCCTGGGGGCGGGTTCTTACAATGAGCAGTTCTTC.

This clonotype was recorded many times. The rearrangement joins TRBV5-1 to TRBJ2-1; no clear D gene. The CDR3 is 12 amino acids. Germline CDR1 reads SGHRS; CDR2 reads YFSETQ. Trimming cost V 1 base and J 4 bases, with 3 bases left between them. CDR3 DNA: TGCGCCAGCAGCTTGAGGTACAATGAGCAGTTCTTC. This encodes CASSLRYNEQFF.

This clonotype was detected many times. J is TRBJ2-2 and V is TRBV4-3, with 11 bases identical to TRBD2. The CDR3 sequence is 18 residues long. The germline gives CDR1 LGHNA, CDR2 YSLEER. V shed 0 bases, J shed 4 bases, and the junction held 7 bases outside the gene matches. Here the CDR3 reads CASSQEASGGRTTGELFF. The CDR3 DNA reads TGCGCCAGCAGCCAAGAGGCTAGCGGGGGGCGAACCACCGGGGAGCTGTTTTTT.

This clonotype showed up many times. The DNA for the CDR3 is TGTGCCAGCAGCTTAGACCCCGGGACTCAAAACATTCAGTACTTC. Encoded protein: CASSLDPGTQNIQYF. The chain employs TRBV11-2 and TRBJ2-4; D might be TRBD2 (6 bases). With 0 bases removed from V and 5 bases from J, the gap between germline ends came to 11 bases. This CDR3 is built from 15 residues. Germline V gene sequence: CDR1 SGHAT, CDR2 FQNNGV.

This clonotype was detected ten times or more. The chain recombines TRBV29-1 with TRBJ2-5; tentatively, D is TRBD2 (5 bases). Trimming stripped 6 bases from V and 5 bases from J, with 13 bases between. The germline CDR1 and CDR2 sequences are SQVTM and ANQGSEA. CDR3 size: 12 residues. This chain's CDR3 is CSVQPGMETQYF. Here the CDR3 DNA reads TGCAGCGTCCAGCCGGGGATGGAGACCCAGTACTTC.

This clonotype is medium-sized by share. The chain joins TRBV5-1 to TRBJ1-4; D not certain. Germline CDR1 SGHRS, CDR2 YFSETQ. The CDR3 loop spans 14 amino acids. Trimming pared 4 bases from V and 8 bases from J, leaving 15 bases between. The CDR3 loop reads CASSPGGSVEKLFF. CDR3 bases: TGCGCCAGCAGCCCCGGCGGATCGGTGGAAAAACTGTTTTTT.

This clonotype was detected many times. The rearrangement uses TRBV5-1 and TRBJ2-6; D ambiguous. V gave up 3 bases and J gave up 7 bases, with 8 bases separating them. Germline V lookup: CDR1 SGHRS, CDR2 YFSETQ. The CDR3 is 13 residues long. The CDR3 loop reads CASSWQVANVLTF. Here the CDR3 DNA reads TGCGCCAGCAGCTGGCAGGTCGCCAACGTCCTGACTTTC.